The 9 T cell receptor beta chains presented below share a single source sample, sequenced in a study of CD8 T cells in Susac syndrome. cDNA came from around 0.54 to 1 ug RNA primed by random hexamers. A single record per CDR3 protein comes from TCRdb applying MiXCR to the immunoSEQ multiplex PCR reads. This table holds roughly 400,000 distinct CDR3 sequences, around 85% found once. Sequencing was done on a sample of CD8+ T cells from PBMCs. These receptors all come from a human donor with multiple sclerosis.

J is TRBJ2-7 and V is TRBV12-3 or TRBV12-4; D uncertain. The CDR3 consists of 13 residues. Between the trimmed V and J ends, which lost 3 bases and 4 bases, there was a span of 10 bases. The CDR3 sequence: CASSFTSSYEQYF. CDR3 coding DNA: TGTGCCAGCAGTTTTACCTCTTCGTACGAGCAGTACTTC.

The CDR3 loop is CASSRGAASTDTQYF. The CDR3 nucleotides are TGTGCCAGCAGTCGGGGGGCAGCGAGCACAGATACGCAGTATTTT. V and J are TRBV12-3 or TRBV12-4 and TRBJ2-3, with a possible D match to TRBD2 (7 bases). Trimming took off 5 bases at V and 0 bases at J, with 12 bases between the two ends. The CDR3 loop spans 15 amino acids.

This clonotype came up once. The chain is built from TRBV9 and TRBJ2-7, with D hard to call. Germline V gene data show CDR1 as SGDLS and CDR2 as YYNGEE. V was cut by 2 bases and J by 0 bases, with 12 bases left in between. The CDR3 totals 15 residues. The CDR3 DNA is TGTGCCAGCAGCGTGGCGGATTACGGCTCCTACGAGCAGTACTTC. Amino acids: CASSVADYGSYEQYF. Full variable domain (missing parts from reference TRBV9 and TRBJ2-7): DSGVTQTPKHLITATGQRVTLRCSPRSGDLSVYWYQQSLDQGLQFLIQYYNGEERAKGNILERFSAQQFPDLHSELNLSSLELGDSALYFCASSVADYGSYEQYFGPGTRLTVT.

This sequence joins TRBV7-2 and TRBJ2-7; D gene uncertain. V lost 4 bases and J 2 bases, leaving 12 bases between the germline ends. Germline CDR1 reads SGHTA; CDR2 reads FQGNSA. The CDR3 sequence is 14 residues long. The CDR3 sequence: CASSSEDIPYEQYF. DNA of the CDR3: TGTGCCAGCAGCTCCGAAGACATCCCCTACGAGCAGTACTTC.

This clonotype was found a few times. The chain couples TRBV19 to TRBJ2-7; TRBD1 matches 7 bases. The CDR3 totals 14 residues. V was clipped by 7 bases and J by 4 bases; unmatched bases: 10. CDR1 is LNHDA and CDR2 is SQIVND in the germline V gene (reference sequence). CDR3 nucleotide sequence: TGTGCCAGTACGCCTCACACAGGGGATTACGAGCAGTACTTC. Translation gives CASTPHTGDYEQYF. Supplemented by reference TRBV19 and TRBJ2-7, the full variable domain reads DGGITQSPKYLFRKEGQNVTLSCEQNLNHDAMYWYRQDPGQGLRLIYYSQIVNDFQKGDIAEGYSVSREKKESFPLTVTSAQKNPTAFYLCASTPHTGDYEQYFGPGTRLTVT.

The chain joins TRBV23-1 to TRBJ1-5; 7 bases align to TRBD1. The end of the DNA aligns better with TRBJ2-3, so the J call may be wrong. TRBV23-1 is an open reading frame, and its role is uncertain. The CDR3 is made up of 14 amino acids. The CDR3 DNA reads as TGCGCCAGCAGTCCCATTCGAGGGGGACAGCCCCAGTATTTT. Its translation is CASSPIRGGQPQYF.

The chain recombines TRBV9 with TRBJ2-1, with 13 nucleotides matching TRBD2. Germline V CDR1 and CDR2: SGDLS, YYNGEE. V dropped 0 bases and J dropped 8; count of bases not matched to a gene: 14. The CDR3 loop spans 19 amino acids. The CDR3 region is CASSVAGWTSGSFTDEQFF. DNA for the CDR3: TGTGCCAGCAGCGTAGCGGGTTGGACTAGCGGGAGCTTCACCGATGAGCAGTTCTTC.

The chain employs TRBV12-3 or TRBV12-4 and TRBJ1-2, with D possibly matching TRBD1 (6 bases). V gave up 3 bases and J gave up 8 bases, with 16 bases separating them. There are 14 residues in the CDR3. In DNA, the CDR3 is TGTGCCAGCAGTTTCCTCCCAGGGGCGGACGGCTACACCTTC. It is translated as CASSFLPGADGYTF.

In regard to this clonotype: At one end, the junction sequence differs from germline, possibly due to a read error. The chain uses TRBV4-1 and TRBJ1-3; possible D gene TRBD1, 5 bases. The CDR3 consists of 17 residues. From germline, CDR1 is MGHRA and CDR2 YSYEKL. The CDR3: CASSQDLGAYSENTIYF. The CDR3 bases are TGCGCCAGCAGCCAAGACCTCGGGGCCTACTCTGAAAACACCATATATTTT.